The rows below give T cell receptor beta chains drawn from one sample of a study of blood T cell repertoires in COVID-19. The table came from immunoSEQ multiplex PCR; TCRdb's copy has only in-frame clones and leaves some out. The sample has 100,000 to 150,000 clones; around nine tenths are singletons. Source material: peripheral blood. The receptors shown here come from a man aged 45 to 65 with active or convalescent COVID-19. Each CDR3 is given with its conserved first and last residue. Each record gives: V gene, clone size, J gene, D gene, CDR3 DNA, CDR3 protein. A D gene is named only where the DNA matches it firmly. Some rows have no size entry. The others give once, few or many, or a class for an expanded clone.

v_call: TRBV5-4
clone_size: once
j_call: TRBJ1-2
d_call: TRBD1
cdr3_nt: TGTGCCAGCAGCTCCCCTGGGGGACAGGGGATCTATGGCTACACCTTC
cdr3_aa: CASSSPGGQGIYGYTF

v_call: TRBV9
clone_size: few
j_call: TRBJ2-7
d_call: TRBD1
cdr3_nt: TGTGCCAGCAGCACGGGACAGGCCTCCTACGAGCAGTACTTC
cdr3_aa: CASSTGQASYEQYF

v_call: TRBV4-3
clone_size: NA
j_call: TRBJ2-7
d_call: NA
cdr3_nt: TGCGCCAGCAGCCAAGCGTTGAGGAGCTACGAGCAGTACTTC
cdr3_aa: CASSQALRSYEQYF

v_call: TRBV5-1
clone_size: once
j_call: TRBJ2-5
d_call: NA
cdr3_nt: TGCGCCAGCAGCTCCGCAGGGTCCCAAGAGACCCAGTACTTC
cdr3_aa: CASSSAGSQETQYF

v_call: TRBV18
clone_size: NA
j_call: TRBJ2-1
d_call: TRBD1
cdr3_nt: TGTGCCAGCTCATTAGGGACAGGTAGGTCGTCGCAGTTCTTC
cdr3_aa: CASSLGTGRSSQFF

v_call: TRBV4-3
clone_size: NA
j_call: TRBJ2-1
d_call: TRBD2
cdr3_nt: TGCGCCAGCAGTGAGACTAGCGGGGGGCTAAGCTCCTACAATGAGCAGTTCTTC
cdr3_aa: CASSETSGGLSSYNEQFF

v_call: TRBV6-5
clone_size: once
j_call: TRBJ1-1
d_call: TRBD1
cdr3_nt: TGTGCCAGCAACACAGGGGGTGGTACTGAAGCTTTCTTT
cdr3_aa: CASNTGGGTEAFF

v_call: TRBV20-1
clone_size: NA
j_call: TRBJ2-5
d_call: NA
cdr3_nt: TGCAGTGCTGAGGACTCAGAGACCCAGTACTTC
cdr3_aa: CSAEDSETQYF

v_call: TRBV30
clone_size: NA
j_call: TRBJ2-5
d_call: NA
cdr3_nt: TGTGCCTGGACAAAGGGGGGGGAGACCCAGTACTTC
cdr3_aa: CAWTKGGETQYF

v_call: TRBV12-3/TRBV12-4
clone_size: NA
j_call: TRBJ1-1
d_call: TRBD1
cdr3_nt: TGTGCCAGCAGTATACAGGGGGCCACTGAAGCTTTCTTT
cdr3_aa: CASSIQGATEAFF

v_call: TRBV2
clone_size: NA
j_call: TRBJ2-3
d_call: NA
cdr3_nt: TGTGCCAGCAGTGAAGGGGCTTTCCCAGATACGCAGTATTTT
cdr3_aa: CASSEGAFPDTQYF

v_call: TRBV6-5
clone_size: NA
j_call: TRBJ2-5
d_call: TRBD2
cdr3_nt: TGTGCCAGCAGCCCGGGAGGGATAATACAAGAGACCCAGTACTTC
cdr3_aa: CASSPGGIIQETQYF

v_call: TRBV6-5
clone_size: NA
j_call: TRBJ2-7
d_call: NA
cdr3_nt: TGTGCCAGCAGTATACCGGGACACAAATCCTACGAGCAGTACTTC
cdr3_aa: CASSIPGHKSYEQYF

v_call: TRBV5-1
clone_size: NA
j_call: TRBJ2-3
d_call: TRBD2
cdr3_nt: TGCGCCAGCAGCCAAGGACTAGCGGGAGTGACCCAGACAGATACGCAGTATTTT
cdr3_aa: CASSQGLAGVTQTDTQYF

v_call: TRBV6-5
clone_size: NA
j_call: TRBJ1-4
d_call: NA
cdr3_nt: TGTGCCAGCAGGCCAGATGCAACTAATGAAAAACTGTTTTTT
cdr3_aa: CASRPDATNEKLFF

v_call: TRBV5-1
clone_size: NA
j_call: TRBJ1-2
d_call: TRBD1
cdr3_nt: TGCGCCAGCAGCCCGGGACAGCGAACCTATGGCTACACCTTC
cdr3_aa: CASSPGQRTYGYTF

v_call: TRBV13
clone_size: once
j_call: TRBJ1-1
d_call: TRBD1
cdr3_nt: TGTGCCAGCAGCTTACAGGGGGGAACTGAAGCTTTCTTT
cdr3_aa: CASSLQGGTEAFF

v_call: TRBV30
clone_size: NA
j_call: TRBJ2-7
d_call: NA
cdr3_nt: TGTGCCTGGAGTTTATCCCACGAGCAGTACTTC
cdr3_aa: CAWSLSHEQYF